The 21 T cell receptor beta chains below were found in one sample sequenced in a study of cytomegalovirus exposure and HLA in healthy donors. Both 60 Vbeta primers and 13 Jbeta primers went into the PCR. The method was immunoSEQ multiplex PCR; TCRdb's version includes in-frame clones alone and lacks a portion of them. Of about 180,000 clones in the sample, about 80% were seen once. The sequenced material came from PBMCs. These receptors all stem from a man aged 60 to 69 in good health and CMV-seronegative.

The V call is TRBV2, the J call TRBJ2-2; 11 nucleotides agree with TRBD2. The CDR3 has 17 residues. Germline CDR1 reads SNHLY; CDR2 reads FYNNEI. The V gene end was trimmed by 2 bases and the J gene end by 0 bases; junction bases not matched to a gene: 2. CDR3 bases: TGTGCCAGCAGTGAACTAGCGGGGGGTGCGAACACCGGGGAGCTGTTTTTT. Translation: CASSELAGGANTGELFF.

This clone was detected many times. J is TRBJ1-1 and V is TRBV28; D is unclear. The V end lost 5 bases, the J end lost 0 bases, and 4 bases lay between the germline ends. The germline V gene has CDR1 MDHEN and CDR2 SYDVKM. This CDR3 contains 12 residues. The CDR3 loop reads CASSLLNTEAFF. The DNA for the CDR3 is TGTGCCAGCAGTCTCCTGAACACTGAAGCTTTCTTT.

The chain employs TRBV2 and TRBJ2-5, with 10 bases aligning to TRBD1. The CDR3 length is 14 residues. CDR1 and CDR2 from the germline V gene are SNHLY and FYNNEI. V shed 10 bases, J shed 5 bases, and the junction held 10 bases outside the gene matches. The CDR3 region has the DNA TGTGCCACCCTCGCCGGACAGGGGGATGAGACCCAGTACTTC. Translating it yields CATLAGQGDETQYF.

This chain joins TRBV28 and TRBJ2-5; D possibly corresponds to TRBD2 (6 bases). The CDR3 length is 13 residues. Germline CDR1 is MDHEN and CDR2 is SYDVKM. Trimming cost V 3 bases and J 4 bases, with 9 bases left between them. CDR3 region: CASSFPGRETQYF. Here the CDR3 DNA reads TGTGCCAGCAGTTTTCCCGGGAGAGAGACCCAGTACTTC.

The gene calls are TRBV7-9 and TRBJ2-1, with 11 bases aligning to TRBD2. Germline V CDR1 and CDR2: SEHNR, FQNEAQ (reference sequence). There are 15 residues in the CDR3. Trimming took 0 bases from V and 7 from J; bases not matched to a gene: 2. CDR3 amino acids: CASSLAGLAANEQFF. The CDR3 nucleotides read TGTGCCAGCAGCTTAGCGGGACTAGCGGCTAATGAGCAGTTCTTC.

The chain has TRBV12-5 and TRBJ2-5, with D hard to call. Looked up from germline, CDR1 is LGHNT and CDR2 is FRNRAP. Trimming stripped 4 bases from V and 3 bases from J, with 12 bases between. This CDR3 has 14 amino acids. The chain's CDR3 is CASGYPEKEETQYF. The CDR3 DNA reads TGTGCTAGTGGTTACCCCGAGAAAGAAGAGACCCAGTACTTC.

V is TRBV7-9 and J is TRBJ2-7; D is undetermined. This CDR3 has 17 residues. Germline V gives CDR1 SEHNR, CDR2 FQNEAQ (reference sequence). Deletions cut 5 bases from V and 5 bases from J, with 25 bases between. The CDR3 DNA follows: TGTGCCAGCAGCCCTCGGATGGTCGCGACTCCGATACACGAGCAGTACTTC. It codes for CASSPRMVATPIHEQYF.

This chain links TRBV9 with TRBJ1-1; 8 bases match TRBD1. The germline gives CDR1 SGDLS, CDR2 YYNGEE. V lost 0 bases and J lost 0; bases outside the gene matches: 4. CDR3 length: 16 residues. CDR3 loop: CASSVVTGAVNTEAFF. As DNA, the CDR3 is TGTGCCAGCAGCGTAGTGACAGGGGCCGTGAACACTGAAGCTTTCTTT.

This clone was seen just once. V gene TRBV15 combines with J gene TRBJ1-2, with 9 positions matching TRBD1. CDR3 length equals 14 residues. The germline V gene encodes CDR1 LNHNV and CDR2 YYDKDF (reference sequence). With 2 bases clipped from V and 7 bases from J, the junction kept 5 bases outside the gene matches. The CDR3 region is CATSRQTGGGGYTF. Written as DNA, the CDR3 is TGTGCCACCAGCAGACAAACAGGGGGCGGTGGCTACACCTTC.

The rearrangement links TRBV7-9 to TRBJ1-1, with D possibly TRBD1 on 6 matching bases. From germline, CDR1 is SEHNR and CDR2 FQNEAQ (reference sequence). This CDR3 comprises 15 residues. V was pared by 1 base and J by 6 bases, with 15 bases between. The CDR3 DNA is TGTGCCAGCAGCTTAGGAGAATGGGAGGGGGCTGAAGCTTTCTTT. Its translation: CASSLGEWEGAEAFF.

This clone was picked up one time. The chain carries TRBV29-1 and TRBJ2-3, with 16 nucleotides matching TRBD2. After removal of 6 bases from V and 4 bases from J, the junction contained 7 bases not matched to a gene. The CDR3 has 16 residues. Germline V gene sequence: CDR1 SQVTM, CDR2 ANQGSEA. Written as DNA, the CDR3 is TGCAGCGTCCAAGGGACTAGCGGGGGGGCCGCAGATACGCAGTATTTT. It codes for CSVQGTSGGAADTQYF.

The CDR3 nucleotides read TGTGCCAGCAGCTTAGGTCTCCTACAGGATGGCTACACCTTC. It encodes CASSLGLLQDGYTF. The chain is built from TRBV7-3 and TRBJ1-2; D is perhaps TRBD1 (5 bases). From germline, CDR1 is SGHTA and CDR2 FQGTGA. The V and J ends lost 2 bases and 6 bases respectively, with 13 bases between them. The CDR3 totals 14 residues.

The V gene is TRBV2, the J gene TRBJ2-5; 15 bases agree with TRBD2. This CDR3 comprises 17 residues. V lost 6 bases to trimming and J lost 4 bases; unmatched junction nucleotides: 9. In germline, CDR1 is SNHLY, CDR2 FYNNEI. CDR3 nucleotides: TGTGCCAGCAGAGAGGGGACTAGCGGGAGGTCGGGAGAGACCCAGTACTTC. Protein product: CASREGTSGRSGETQYF.

The chain combines TRBV5-6 with TRBJ2-2; 12 bases are a match to TRBD2. The trim removed 2 bases at V and 12 bases at J, leaving 11 bases unmatched. The length of the CDR3 is 16 residues. Germline V gene lookup returns CDR1 SGHDT and CDR2 YYEEEE. The CDR3 sequence is CASSLTSGRIVAQLFF. In nucleotides, the CDR3 is TGTGCCAGCAGCTTAACTAGCGGGAGGATCGTGGCGCAGCTGTTTTTT.

V is TRBV6-5 and J is TRBJ1-1; D remains unclear. Trimming shortened V by 3 bases and J by 0 bases, and 11 bases separated the two germline ends. Germline V CDR1 and CDR2: MNHEY, SVGAGI. The CDR3 consists of 15 residues. CDR3 coding DNA: TGTGCCAGCAGTTATCATGGAGGGATGAACACTGAAGCTTTCTTT. Its protein is CASSYHGGMNTEAFF.

The CDR3: CASSAGVPYEQYF. The CDR3 nucleotides are TGTGCCAGCAGCGCGGGGGTCCCCTACGAGCAGTACTTC. This chain uses TRBV7-8 with TRBJ2-7, with 7 bases matching TRBD2. The CDR3 is made up of 13 amino acids. V shed 5 bases and J 2 bases; nucleotides not matched to a gene: 3. In germline, CDR1 is SGHVS, CDR2 FQNEAQ.

With respect to this clone: One end of the junction is discordant with germline, which a read error may explain. The chain combines TRBV28 with TRBJ1-5, with TRBD1 matching over 7 bases. Germline lookup yields CDR1 MDHEN and CDR2 SYDVKM. The CDR3 loop spans 15 amino acids. The CDR3 DNA is TGTGCCAGCAGCCTAGTTAACAGGGGTAATCAGCCCCAGAATTTT. Translation: CASSLVNRGNQPQNF.

The gene calls are TRBV15 and TRBJ1-4; maybe TRBD1 (6 bases). Deletions cut 5 bases from V and 7 bases from J, with 17 bases between. The germline V gene encodes CDR1 LNHNV and CDR2 YYDKDF (reference sequence). The CDR3 sequence is 15 residues long. Written as DNA, the CDR3 is TGTGCCACCAGCGAGGGGGTGACAGTGGGTGAAAAACTGTTTTTT. It codes for CATSEGVTVGEKLFF.

The gene calls are TRBV15 and TRBJ1-1; D is possibly TRBD1 (5 bases). V shed 0 bases and J shed 1 base, with 12 bases lying between them. The CDR3 is made up of 16 amino acids. In germline, CDR1 is LNHNV, CDR2 YYDKDF (reference sequence). For the CDR3, the DNA is TGTGCCACCAGCAGAGATCTCGCAGGGTGGAACACTGAAGCTTTCTTT. Residues: CATSRDLAGWNTEAFF.

This clone was found a few times. The V gene is TRBV6-5, the J gene TRBJ1-2; D possibly corresponds to TRBD1 (6 bases). Trimming took 2 bases from V and 5 from J, leaving 12 bases between them. Germline V gene sequence: CDR1 MNHEY, CDR2 SVGAGI. The CDR3 runs to 14 residues. CDR3 protein: CASSYGRGSYGYTF. CDR3 bases: TGTGCCAGCAGTTACGGCAGGGGATCGTATGGCTACACCTTC.

The chain uses TRBV16 and TRBJ1-3; D ambiguous. V dropped 3 bases and J dropped 1 base, with 7 bases sitting between them. The CDR3 totals 14 residues. Germline assignment: CDR1 KGHSY and CDR2 FQNENV. The CDR3 nucleotides are TGTGCCAGCAGCCAGGGCCTTTCTGGAAACACCATATATTTT. Its translation is CASSQGLSGNTIYF.